The 14 T cell receptor beta chains below come from one sample, sequenced in a study of memory CD4+ T cells and cytomegalovirus serostatus. The repertoire was sequenced with immunoSEQ multiplex PCR; TCRdb's copy has only in-frame clones and lacks some. The sample holds some 58,000 clones, 70% to 80% seen once. Single viable CD3+CD4+CD8-CD45RO+ cells were sorted as the memory CD4+ T cells. Sequenced input: memory CD4+ T cells from blood. The source of these receptors is an adult in good health and CMV-seronegative.

This clone was observed a handful of times. The CDR3 region is CASSPTGNNQPQHF. The DNA for the CDR3 is TGCGCCAGCAGCCCGACAGGCAACAATCAGCCCCAGCATTTT. The J gene is TRBJ1-5, the V gene TRBV5-1; D perhaps matches TRBD1 (6 bases). Germline values: CDR1 SGHRS, CDR2 YFSETQ. Trimming stripped 4 bases from V and 3 bases from J, with 11 bases between. The CDR3 loop spans 14 amino acids.

The rearrangement uses TRBV4-1 and TRBJ1-2; D gene ambiguous. CDR3 length: 14 amino acids. V lost 1 base, J lost 1 base, and 7 bases lay in between. The germline CDR1 and CDR2 sequences are MGHRA and YSYEKL. CDR3 bases: TGCGCCAGCAGCCAAGCTTCGAGTAACTATGGCTACACCTTC. It specifies CASSQASSNYGYTF.

The V and J genes are TRBV30 and TRBJ2-5, with D perhaps matching TRBD2 (5 bases). This CDR3 is built from 13 residues. CDR1 is GTSNPN, CDR2 SVGIG, per germline (reference sequence). The germline V and J ends were trimmed by 1 base and 2 bases, with 8 bases remaining between them. The CDR3 protein is CAWSGTFQETQYF. As DNA, the CDR3 is TGTGCCTGGAGTGGGACTTTTCAAGAGACCCAGTACTTC.

J is TRBJ2-5 and V is TRBV18; no reliable D call. Deletions cut 5 bases from V and 2 bases from J, with 12 bases between. The CDR3 has 14 amino acids. The germline gives CDR1 KGHSH, CDR2 LQKENI. The CDR3 DNA is TGTGCCAGCTCAGAATACAAAGGTCAAGAGACCCAGTACTTC. Protein sequence: CASSEYKGQETQYF.

V usage is TRBV6-5 and J usage is TRBJ2-7; 8 positions match TRBD1. The V and J ends lost 6 bases and 0 bases, in that order; junction bases with no gene match: 7. The CDR3 has 15 residues. CDR1 and CDR2 from the germline V gene are MNHEY and SVGAGI. This CDR3 is CASREQGVSSYEQYF. As DNA, the CDR3 is TGTGCCAGCAGGGAACAGGGGGTGAGCTCCTACGAGCAGTACTTC.

This chain joins TRBV6-1 and TRBJ2-3; D unresolved. The CDR3 has 14 amino acids. Trimming cost V 3 bases and J 1 base, with 8 bases left between them. CDR1 is MNHNS and CDR2 is SASEGT in the germline V gene. CDR3 nucleotides: TGTGCCAGCAGTGAGGGCTGGGGCACAGATACGCAGTATTTT. This translates into CASSEGWGTDTQYF.

This clone was found once. This chain joins TRBV27 and TRBJ1-3; a weak D match, TRBD1 (5 bases). Germline V gives CDR1 MNHEY, CDR2 SMNVEV (reference sequence). With 6 bases removed from V and 4 bases from J, the gap between germline ends came to 13 bases. The CDR3 is made up of 14 amino acids. This CDR3 is CASRGGGVGNTIYF. The CDR3 DNA reads TGTGCCAGCAGGGGGGGAGGGGTCGGAAACACCATATATTTT.

V and J are TRBV4-2 and TRBJ2-1; 12 nucleotides align to TRBD2. The CDR3 contains 18 residues. With 0 bases clipped from V and 7 bases from J, the junction kept 10 bases outside the gene matches. CDR1 is LGHNA and CDR2 is YNFKEQ in the germline V gene. CDR3 bases: TGTGCCAGCAGCCAAGAACCCCCTCTAGCGGGAGGGCCGAATGAGCAGTTCTTC. Its protein product is CASSQEPPLAGGPNEQFF.

This clone was seen only a few times. The chain employs TRBV27 and TRBJ1-2; a weak D match, TRBD1 (6 bases). The CDR3 contains 12 residues. Germline assignment: CDR1 MNHEY and CDR2 SMNVEV (reference sequence). V was pared by 5 bases and J by 8 bases, with 12 bases between. CDR3 amino acids: CASSRGDGGYTF. The CDR3 DNA reads as TGTGCCAGCAGTAGGGGGGATGGGGGCTACACCTTC.

The V call is TRBV15, the J call TRBJ1-5; D possibly corresponds to TRBD1 (6 bases). The V gene's germline CDR1 is LNHNV and CDR2 YYDKDF (reference sequence). The V and J ends lost 1 base and 4 bases respectively, with 20 bases between them. The length of the CDR3 is 18 residues. The CDR3 DNA follows: TGTGCCACCAGCAGAGGTCACGGAGGAGGGGGGATGAATCAGCCCCAGCATTTT. Translated, it gives CATSRGHGGGGMNQPQHF.

V usage is TRBV7-9 and J usage is TRBJ2-7, with D tentatively TRBD1 (6 bases). Germline CDR1 reads SEHNR; CDR2 reads FQNEAQ (reference sequence). This CDR3 has 14 amino acids. Trimming took off 5 bases at V and 0 bases at J, with 11 bases between the two ends. CDR3 in DNA: TGTGCCAGCAGCGCGCAGGGGTACTCCTACGAGCAGTACTTC. Its protein product is CASSAQGYSYEQYF.

This clone turned up a few times. The chain joins TRBV7-2 to TRBJ1-1, with D tentatively TRBD1 (6 bases). CDR1 is SGHTA, CDR2 FQGNSA, per germline. CDR3 length: 16 amino acids. V dropped 0 bases and J dropped 6 bases, with 17 bases sitting between them. The CDR3 DNA reads as TGTGCCAGCAGCTTAGCGCCGGGGGGCCGTATGTCTGAAGCTTTCTTT. It translates to CASSLAPGGRMSEAFF.

This chain connects TRBV7-6 to TRBJ2-3; 11 bases line up with TRBD2. Unmatched junction bases numbered 10, after V lost 1 base and J lost 10 bases. Germline values: CDR1 SGHVS, CDR2 FNYEAQ. This CDR3 contains 16 residues. The CDR3 DNA is TGTGCCAGCAGCTTAGAAGCTAGCGGGGGGCCGGGGGCGCAGTATTTT. This codes for CASSLEASGGPGAQYF.

The gene calls are TRBV28 and TRBJ1-2; 8 nucleotides line up with TRBD1. Germline CDR1 is MDHEN and CDR2 is SYDVKM. The CDR3 is 14 amino acids. V lost 5 bases and J lost 0; bases outside the gene matches: 2. The CDR3 region is CASSEGQANYGYTF. In DNA, the CDR3 is TGTGCCAGCAGTGAGGGACAGGCTAACTATGGCTACACCTTC.